This T cell receptor beta chain was obtained from a study of T-cell reconstitution after alpha-beta-depleted transplantation in children. The CDR3 has 13 residues. From germline, CDR1 is MNHNS and CDR2 SASEGT. The ends were cut back, 4 bases at V and 6 bases at J, with 10 bases in the middle. Unique molecular identifiers were incorporated during preparation of the TCRbeta library. TCRdb re-analysed the PCR reads in MiXCR, keeping a single row per CDR3 protein. The profile shows hundreds of thousands of distinct CDR3 sequences, about 11% of them singletons. This clonotype came up a few times. This receptor was identified in a human donor who donated a stem cell graft to a child with acute lymphoblastic leukemia. V gene TRBV6-1 combines with J gene TRBJ1-5; tentative D call: TRBD1 (5 bases). The specimen was PBMCs from the stem cell graft donor, collected from the stem cell graft. The CDR3 protein is CASSVLQGQPQHF. The CDR3 DNA reads as TGTGCCAGCAGTGTCCTCCAGGGTCAGCCCCAGCATTTT.